The 30 T cell receptor beta chains listed next were all sequenced from one sample in a study of blood T cell repertoires in COVID-19. Sequencing used immunoSEQ multiplex PCR; TCRdb keeps in-frame clones, though not all of them. This sample has roughly 40,000 clones, with approximately 88% found just once. Sequencing input: peripheral blood. The receptors come from a middle-aged woman with acute or convalescent COVID-19.

This chain connects TRBV7-9 to TRBJ1-1; D is ambiguous. V lost 2 bases and J 2 bases, leaving 9 bases between the germline ends. In germline, CDR1 is SEHNR, CDR2 FQNEAQ (reference sequence). The CDR3 sequence is 14 residues long. CDR3 sequence reads: CASSLLTSNTEAFF. The DNA for the CDR3 is TGTGCCAGCAGCTTATTAACGAGTAACACTGAAGCTTTCTTT.

V usage is TRBV27 and J usage is TRBJ2-7; no definite D call. The germline V gene has CDR1 MNHEY and CDR2 SMNVEV (reference sequence). The CDR3 contains 12 residues. The V gene lost 6 bases and the J gene lost 7 bases, with 13 bases spanning the gap. As DNA, the CDR3 is TGTGCCAGCAGAGGAACTACGGAGGAGCAGTACTTC. It encodes CASRGTTEEQYF.

This chain uses TRBV14 with TRBJ1-4, with D unclear. The CDR3 is 13 residues long. Trimming stripped 3 bases from V and 11 bases from J, with 13 bases between. The germline CDR1 and CDR2 sequences are SGHDN and FVKESK. CDR3 DNA sequence: TGTGCCAGCAGCCAGAATGTGGGAGGGAAACTGTTTTTT. Encoded protein: CASSQNVGGKLFF.

The chain couples TRBV19 to TRBJ1-5, with 7 bases identical to TRBD1. After removal of 4 bases from V and 4 bases from J, the junction contained 7 bases not matched to a gene. The CDR3 has 15 amino acids. The germline V gene encodes CDR1 LNHDA and CDR2 SQIVND (reference sequence). Written as DNA, the CDR3 is TGTGCCAGTAGTACCCCCGGGACAGTAAATCAGCCCCAGCATTTT. It encodes CASSTPGTVNQPQHF.

This chain uses TRBV29-1 with TRBJ1-1, with a weak D call TRBD1 (5 bases). Germline V gives CDR1 SQVTM, CDR2 ANQGSEA. The CDR3 totals 14 residues. Trimming took 6 bases from V and 1 from J, leaving 15 bases between them. As DNA, the CDR3 is TGCAGCGTGGGACTTCGCGGGGGGAACACTGAAGCTTTCTTT. Protein product: CSVGLRGGNTEAFF.

The chain links TRBV28 to TRBJ2-5; 8 bases match TRBD2. CDR1 is MDHEN, CDR2 SYDVKM, per germline. V lost 2 bases to trimming and J lost 2 bases; unmatched junction nucleotides: 7. The CDR3 loop spans 16 amino acids. The CDR3 is CASSLGRGAQQETQYF. The CDR3 coding sequence is TGTGCCAGCAGTTTAGGGCGGGGGGCCCAACAAGAGACCCAGTACTTC.

The V gene is TRBV6-2 or TRBV6-3, the J gene TRBJ1-4, with D tentatively TRBD1 (6 bases). The CDR3 is 16 residues long. V shed 5 bases and J shed 2 bases, with 15 bases lying between them. Germline V gene data show CDR1 as MNHEY and CDR2 as SVGEGT. CDR3 nucleotide sequence: TGTGCCAGCAGTCGGAGGGGGACTACGACTAATGAAAAACTGTTTTTT. This sequence encodes CASSRRGTTTNEKLFF.

This clone was seen a few times. The chain recombines TRBV3-1 (or the pseudogene TRBV3-2) with TRBJ1-6; 8 nucleotides line up with TRBD1. This CDR3 spans 14 amino acids. Looked up from germline, CDR1 is LGHDT and CDR2 is YNNKEL (reference sequence). The V and J ends lost 4 bases and 9 bases, in that order; junction bases with no gene match: 5. Here the CDR3 DNA reads TGTGCCAGCAGCCCGGACAGGGATAGTTCACCCCTCCACTTT. Its protein product is CASSPDRDSSPLHF.

V and J are TRBV27 and TRBJ1-6; perhaps TRBD1 as D (6 bases). The CDR3 is 17 residues long. V lost 1 base, J lost 6 bases, and 16 bases lay in between. Germline CDR1 MNHEY, CDR2 SMNVEV (reference sequence). The CDR3 coding sequence is TGTGCCAGCAGTTTATATCGGCAGGGGCTGTTTAATTCACCCCTCCACTTT. Amino acids: CASSLYRQGLFNSPLHF.

The gene calls are TRBV25-1 and TRBJ2-5; maybe TRBD1 (6 bases). Trimming shortened V by 1 base and J by 1 base, and 13 bases separated the two germline ends. The CDR3 spans 16 residues. The germline V gene has CDR1 MGHDK and CDR2 SYGVNS. CDR3 loop: CASSEWSGHIQETQYF. The CDR3 DNA reads TGTGCCAGCAGTGAATGGTCGGGACATATCCAAGAGACCCAGTACTTC.

The V and J genes are TRBV19 and TRBJ1-1; 8 nucleotides match TRBD1. This CDR3 spans 15 amino acids. Germline trimming cut 0 bases from V and 3 bases from J; bases unmatched to any gene: 3. Germline CDR1 is LNHDA and CDR2 is SQIVND (reference sequence). The CDR3 nucleotides are TGTGCCAGTAGTATAGAGGACAGGGTTGACACTGAAGCTTTCTTT. Translation: CASSIEDRVDTEAFF.

The chain links TRBV2 to TRBJ1-1; D unclear. CDR3 length: 13 amino acids. Trimming removed 4 bases at V and 7 bases at J, with 13 bases between. Germline CDR1 is SNHLY and CDR2 is FYNNEI. CDR3 sequence: CASSVRTGGEAFF. The DNA for the CDR3 is TGTGCCAGCAGTGTACGAACTGGAGGTGAAGCTTTCTTT.

The V gene is TRBV9, the J gene TRBJ2-7, with D perhaps matching TRBD2 (6 bases). V was shortened by 3 bases and J by 4 bases, with 17 bases between the two germline ends. The CDR3 covers 15 residues. The V gene's germline CDR1 is SGDLS and CDR2 YYNGEE. CDR3 DNA: TGTGCCAGCAGCGCGACAGCGGGTGCCGTTTACGAGCAGTACTTC. Translated: CASSATAGAVYEQYF.

The chain employs TRBV2 and TRBJ2-1, with no clear D. Trimming shortened V by 3 bases and J by 6 bases, and 6 bases separated the two germline ends. CDR1 and CDR2 (germline): SNHLY, FYNNEI. CDR3 length: 12 amino acids. The CDR3 DNA follows: TGTGCCAGCAGTGATGGAGTCAATGAGCAGTTCTTC. This sequence encodes CASSDGVNEQFF.

V is TRBV6-5 and J is TRBJ1-5, with D possibly matching TRBD1 (5 bases). Germline assignment: CDR1 MNHEY and CDR2 SVGAGI. The CDR3 loop spans 15 amino acids. The V end was cut by 0 bases, the J end by 0 bases, with 6 bases between. Here the CDR3 reads CASSYSQGSNQPQHF. The CDR3 DNA sequence: TGTGCCAGCAGTTACTCGCAGGGTAGCAATCAGCCCCAGCATTTT.

The chain carries TRBV2 and TRBJ1-1; 8 nucleotides align to TRBD1. V was pared by 5 bases and J by 6 bases, with 5 bases of the junction left unmatched. CDR1 is SNHLY and CDR2 is FYNNEI in the germline V gene. The CDR3 runs 13 residues. CDR3 DNA sequence: TGTGCCAGCAGTTCGGACAGGGAGGCTGAAGCTTTCTTT. Residues: CASSSDREAEAFF. Supplemented by reference TRBV2 and TRBJ1-1, the full variable domain reads EPEVTQTPSHQVTQMGQEVILRCVPISNHLYFYWYRQILGQKVEFLVSFYNNEISEKSEIFDDQFSVERPDGSNFTLKIRSTKLEDSAMYFCASSSDREAEAFFGQGTRLTVV.

Here the CDR3 reads CASATTGNTEAFF. As DNA, the CDR3 is TGTGCCAGCGCCACGACAGGGAACACTGAAGCTTTCTTT. The genes are TRBV19 and TRBJ1-1, with TRBD1 as a possible D gene (6 bases). CDR1 LNHDA and CDR2 SQIVND come from the germline V gene (reference sequence). V lost 9 bases and J lost 1, with 12 bases in between. This CDR3 comprises 13 residues.

The CDR3 coding sequence is TGTGCCAGCAGCTTTGGGACTAGCGGGAGAACCAAAAACATTCAGTACTTC. Its translation is CASSFGTSGRTKNIQYF. The chain employs TRBV5-4 and TRBJ2-4; 14 positions match TRBD2. This CDR3 contains 17 residues. J gave up 2 bases and V 2 bases, and 3 bases lay outside the gene matches. Germline CDR1 and CDR2: SGHNT and YYREEE (reference sequence).

J is TRBJ1-1 and V is TRBV7-8, with D perhaps matching TRBD1 (6 bases). The CDR3 is 15 amino acids. V was trimmed by 5 bases and J by 1 base, leaving 14 bases between them. Per the germline V gene, CDR1 is SGHVS and CDR2 is FQNEAQ. CDR3 sequence reads: CASSPTGLGNTEAFF. DNA of the CDR3: TGTGCCAGCAGCCCAACAGGGCTAGGGAACACTGAAGCTTTCTTT.

The chain recombines TRBV30 with TRBJ2-7; no clear D gene. This CDR3 spans 15 amino acids. The V gene's germline CDR1 is GTSNPN and CDR2 SVGIG (reference sequence). The ends were cut back, 0 bases at V and 0 bases at J, with 12 bases in the middle. The CDR3 DNA follows: TGTGCCTGGAGTGTACGTGTTCCGAGCTCCTACGAGCAGTACTTC. Amino acid sequence: CAWSVRVPSSYEQYF.

V and J are TRBV12-3 or TRBV12-4 and TRBJ2-7, with TRBD1 matching 11 bases. The CDR3 is made up of 13 amino acids. The junction had 4 bases not matched to a gene; V was cut back by 9 bases and J by 3 bases. The CDR3 protein is CASGQGALYEQYF. The CDR3 nucleotides read TGTGCCAGTGGACAGGGGGCTCTCTACGAGCAGTACTTC.

This clone was observed a handful of times. The rearrangement uses TRBV6-4 and TRBJ2-2, with D tentatively TRBD1 (5 bases). V gave up 0 bases and J gave up 5 bases, with 16 bases separating them. Germline CDR1 reads MRHNA; CDR2 reads SNTAGT. CDR3 length equals 17 residues. The CDR3 DNA sequence: TGTGCCAGCAGTGACTCGGAAAGGGGTTTATGGACCGGGGAGCTGTTTTTT. It specifies CASSDSERGLWTGELFF.

The chain couples TRBV5-6 to TRBJ1-1, with D possibly being TRBD1 (6 bases). Trimming took 9 bases from V and 4 from J, leaving 19 bases between them. Germline-derived CDR1 and CDR2 are SGHDT and YYEEEE. This CDR3 has 14 residues. CDR3 nucleotide sequence: TGTGCCACGAACCTCGGGGGGGGGCTCACTGAAGCTTTCTTT. Translated: CATNLGGGLTEAFF.

The rearrangement joins TRBV25-1 to TRBJ1-5, with D hard to call. Trimming stripped 3 bases from V and 5 bases from J, with 8 bases between. Germline V gives CDR1 MGHDK, CDR2 SYGVNS. The CDR3 consists of 13 residues. The CDR3 loop is CASSDSVYQPQHF. Written as DNA, the CDR3 is TGTGCCAGCAGTGATTCGGTATATCAGCCCCAGCATTTT.

V gene TRBV5-5 combines with J gene TRBJ1-1; D unresolved. Trimming left V 0 bases short and J 2 bases short, with 2 bases between. CDR1 and CDR2 (germline): SGHKS, YYEKEE (reference sequence). The CDR3 sequence is 12 residues long. CDR3 in DNA: TGTGCCAGCAGCTTGGTAAACACTGAAGCTTTCTTT. Its translation is CASSLVNTEAFF.

V usage is TRBV2 and J usage is TRBJ1-4; 8 positions agree with TRBD1. Germline CDR1 reads SNHLY; CDR2 reads FYNNEI. The CDR3 loop spans 14 amino acids. V gave up 7 bases and J gave up 5 bases; unmatched junction bases: 6. CDR3 bases: TGTGCCAGCAAAGAAAGACAGGGGAATGAAAAACTGTTTTTT. This codes for CASKERQGNEKLFF.

The CDR3 DNA is TGTGCCAGCAGCCACGCCCGTGCCGGGCCAGGGCTGGCCAAAAACATTCAGTACTTC. Residues: CASSHARAGPGLAKNIQYF. The V call is TRBV2, the J call TRBJ2-4; weak D call: TRBD1 (5 bases). CDR3 length equals 19 residues. Germline assignment: CDR1 SNHLY and CDR2 FYNNEI. V was cut by 6 bases and J by 1 base, with 25 bases left in between.

The chain recombines TRBV3-1 (or the pseudogene TRBV3-2) with TRBJ2-1; 7 bases map to TRBD2. Germline CDR1 LGHDT, CDR2 YNNKEL (reference sequence). The CDR3 totals 16 residues. J gave up 3 bases and V 4 bases, and 9 bases lay outside the gene matches. CDR3 amino acids: CASSPSGGKNYNEQFF. For the CDR3, the DNA is TGTGCCAGCAGCCCGTCGGGAGGAAAGAACTACAATGAGCAGTTCTTC.

This clone appeared a single time. The J gene is TRBJ1-1, the V gene TRBV6-6; D uncertain. Germline CDR1 and CDR2: MNHNY and SVGAGI (reference sequence). The ends were cut back, 8 bases at V and 1 base at J, with 14 bases in the middle. The CDR3 length is 14 residues. CDR3 region: CASRGEGGNTEAFF. In DNA, the CDR3 is TGTGCCAGCCGCGGGGAGGGTGGGAACACTGAAGCTTTCTTT.

The rearrangement uses TRBV28 and TRBJ1-5; D possibly corresponds to TRBD1 (5 bases). The CDR3 consists of 14 residues. Germline V lookup: CDR1 MDHEN, CDR2 SYDVKM. V shed 5 bases and J shed 4 bases, with 12 bases lying between them. The CDR3 DNA sequence: TGTGCCAGCAGTCACAGGAACGCAAATCAGCCCCAGCATTTT. Translating gives CASSHRNANQPQHF.